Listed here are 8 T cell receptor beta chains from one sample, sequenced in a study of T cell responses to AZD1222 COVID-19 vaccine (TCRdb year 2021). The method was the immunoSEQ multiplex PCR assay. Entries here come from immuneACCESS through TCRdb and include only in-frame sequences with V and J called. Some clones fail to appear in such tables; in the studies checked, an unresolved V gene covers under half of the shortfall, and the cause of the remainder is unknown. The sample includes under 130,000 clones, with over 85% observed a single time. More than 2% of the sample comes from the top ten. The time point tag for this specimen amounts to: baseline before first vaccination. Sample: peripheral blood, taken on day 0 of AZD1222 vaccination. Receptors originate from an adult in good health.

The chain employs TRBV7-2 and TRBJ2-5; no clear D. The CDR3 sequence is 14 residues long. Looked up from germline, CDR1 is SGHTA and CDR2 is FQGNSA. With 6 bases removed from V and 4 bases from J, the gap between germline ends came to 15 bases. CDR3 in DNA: TGTGCCAGCAGTGTTCTGGGTATGGGAGAGACCCAGTACTTC. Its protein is CASSVLGMGETQYF.

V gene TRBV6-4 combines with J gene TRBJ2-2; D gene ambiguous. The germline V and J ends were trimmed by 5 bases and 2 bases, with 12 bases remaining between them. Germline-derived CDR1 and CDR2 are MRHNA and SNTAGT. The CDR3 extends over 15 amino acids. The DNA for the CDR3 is TGTGCCAGCAGTCCCTTAGCCTTTAACACCGGGGAGCTGTTTTTT. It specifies CASSPLAFNTGELFF.

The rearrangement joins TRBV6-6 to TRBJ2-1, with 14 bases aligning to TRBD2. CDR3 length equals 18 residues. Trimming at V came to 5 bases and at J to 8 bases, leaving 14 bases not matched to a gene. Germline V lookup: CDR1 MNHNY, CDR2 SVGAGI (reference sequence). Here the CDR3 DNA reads TGTGCCAGCAGTGGATCGACTAGCGGGGGGGCTGTAATCTATGAGCAGTTCTTC. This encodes CASSGSTSGGAVIYEQFF.

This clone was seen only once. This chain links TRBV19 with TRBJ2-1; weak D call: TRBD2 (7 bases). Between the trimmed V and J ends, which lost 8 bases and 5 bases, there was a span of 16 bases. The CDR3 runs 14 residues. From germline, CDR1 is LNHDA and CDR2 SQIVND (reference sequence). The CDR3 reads CASLTGGPNNEQFF. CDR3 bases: TGTGCCAGTCTTACGGGGGGCCCTAACAATGAGCAGTTCTTC.

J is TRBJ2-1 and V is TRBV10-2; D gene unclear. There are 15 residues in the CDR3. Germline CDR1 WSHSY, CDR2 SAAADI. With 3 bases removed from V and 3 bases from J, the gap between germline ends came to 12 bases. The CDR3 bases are TGCGCCAGCAGTGATGGTAATAGTATCTACAATGAGCAGTTCTTC. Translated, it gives CASSDGNSIYNEQFF.

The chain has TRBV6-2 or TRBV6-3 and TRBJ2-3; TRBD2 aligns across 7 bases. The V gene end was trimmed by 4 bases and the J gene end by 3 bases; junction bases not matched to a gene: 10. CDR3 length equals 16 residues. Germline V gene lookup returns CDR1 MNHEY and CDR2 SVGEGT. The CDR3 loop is CASSLLGAGGTDTQYF. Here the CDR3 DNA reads TGTGCCAGCAGTTTACTAGGGGCCGGGGGGACAGATACGCAGTATTTT.

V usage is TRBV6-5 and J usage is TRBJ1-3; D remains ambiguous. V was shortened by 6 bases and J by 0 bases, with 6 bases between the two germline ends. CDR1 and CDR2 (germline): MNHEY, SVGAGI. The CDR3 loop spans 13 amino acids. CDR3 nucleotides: TGTGCCAGCAGGATGAGCTCTGGAAACACCATATATTTT. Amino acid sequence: CASRMSSGNTIYF.

CDR3 sequence: CATSRSDRGYKETQYF. The CDR3, as DNA: TGTGCCACCAGCAGGTCTGACAGGGGCTACAAAGAGACCCAGTACTTC. The chain combines TRBV15 with TRBJ2-5, with TRBD1 identical over 8 bases. V lost 3 bases, J lost 3 bases, and 9 bases stayed unmatched. Germline assignment: CDR1 LNHNV and CDR2 YYDKDF (reference sequence). The length of the CDR3 is 16 residues.